The rows below give T cell receptor beta chains drawn from one sample of a study of memory CD8 T cells in hepatitis C reinfection. Assay: immunoSEQ multiplex PCR; the TCRdb copy retains only in-frame clones and omits some. The sample lists approximately 50,000 clones; around nine tenths were seen once. Material: naive CD8+ T cells sorted from blood. These receptor sequences come from a man in his late teens or twenties with hepatitis C virus infection. The CDR3 runs from the conserved cysteine through the conserved F or W. D genes are given only for firm matches. The size field is filled for only some rows; it gives once, few, many or a size class.

-	TRBD2	TRBJ2-5	TRBV7-9	TGTGCCAGCAGCCTCCCCCTCCTCCCTAGCGGGGGGTACCAAGAGACCCAGTACTTC	CASSLPLLPSGGYQETQYF
-	-	TRBJ1-3	TRBV30	TGTGCCTGGAGTGTGGGAGTCAGCCCTGGAAACACCATATATTTT	CAWSVGVSPGNTIYF
-	TRBD2	TRBJ2-5	TRBV4-1	TGCGCCAGCAGCCAAGGGGCTAGCGGGGGCCAAGAGACCCAGTACTTC	CASSQGASGGQETQYF
-	-	TRBJ1-5	TRBV2	TGTGCCAGCAGGAAACAGGGAAACCGTCAGCCCCAGCATTTT	CASRKQGNRQPQHF
-	-	TRBJ2-2	TRBV27	TGTGCCAGCAGTTGGCAGGGCGGGGAGCTGTTTTTT	CASSWQGGELFF
once	TRBD1	TRBJ2-5	TRBV29-1	TGCAGCGTTCCGGGACAGGTGTCGGAGACCCAGTACTTC	CSVPGQVSETQYF
-	-	TRBJ2-5	TRBV6-5	TGTGCCAGCAGTTTCCAAGGACAGCTCCAAGAGACCCAGTACTTC	CASSFQGQLQETQYF
-	-	TRBJ1-1	TRBV19	TGTGCCAGTAACGACAGGAACACTGAAGCTTTCTTT	CASNDRNTEAFF
-	-	TRBJ1-2	TRBV2	TGTGCCAGCAGTGAAGCGGGGGGGTATGGCTACACCTTC	CASSEAGGYGYTF
-	-	TRBJ2-3	TRBV11-2	TGTGCCAGCACCTCGGTCGGCACAGATACGCAGTATTTT	CASTSVGTDTQYF
once	-	TRBJ1-4	TRBV6-6	TGTGCCAGCAGTCAGCAGGGGATTAATGAAAAACTGTTTTTT	CASSQQGINEKLFF
-	TRBD1	TRBJ2-1	TRBV19	TGTGCCAGTAATCCAACAGGGGGGCAGTACAATGAGCAGTTCTTC	CASNPTGGQYNEQFF
-	-	TRBJ1-1	TRBV10-2	TGCGCCAGCAGTGAAGGGGGGGCCGGCACTGAAGCTTTCTTT	CASSEGGAGTEAFF
-	TRBD2	TRBJ2-7	TRBV29-1	TGCAGCGCCTCAGCGGGGGATCTACCTAACGAGCAGTACTTC	CSASAGDLPNEQYF
-	TRBD2	TRBJ2-1	TRBV2	TGTGCCAGCATTCCGGGACTAGCGGGAGGGAATGAGCAGTTCTTC	CASIPGLAGGNEQFF
-	TRBD2	TRBJ2-7	TRBV7-8	TGTGCCAGCAGCTCCGGGACTAGTCACTACGAGCAGTACTTC	CASSSGTSHYEQYF
-	TRBD2	TRBJ2-1	TRBV7-9	TGTGCCAGCAGCTCTGTGGGACTAGCGGGGCAAAGCTCCTACAATGAGCAGTTCTTC	CASSSVGLAGQSSYNEQFF
-	-	TRBJ1-5	TRBV28	TGTGCCAGCGCCTTGACGCCAGGGGGCAATCAGCCCCAGCATTTT	CASALTPGGNQPQHF
-	-	TRBJ2-1	TRBV13	TGTGCCAGCAGCTTAGGCAGTGAGCGCACCCCCTGGAATGAGCAGTTCTTC	CASSLGSERTPWNEQFF
once	TRBD2	TRBJ2-1	TRBV27	TGTGCCAGCAGTCTAGCGGGGAACTACAATGAGCAGTTCTTC	CASSLAGNYNEQFF
-	TRBD2	TRBJ2-5	TRBV4-2	TGTGCCAGCAGCCAAGTGGGAACCAGCGGGGGCCAAGAGACCCAGTACTTC	CASSQVGTSGGQETQYF
once	TRBD1	TRBJ2-4	TRBV4-3	TGCGCCAGCAGCCAAGATAGGACAGGGGCGAAAAACATTCAGTACTTC	CASSQDRTGAKNIQYF
-	TRBD2	TRBJ2-3	TRBV2	TGTGCCAGAGGGACTAGCCTCCGCACAGATACGCAGTATTTT	CARGTSLRTDTQYF
few	TRBD1	TRBJ1-2	TRBV2	TGTGCCAGCAGTGAAATGAGGACAGGTGTCGGCTACACCTTC	CASSEMRTGVGYTF
-	-	TRBJ2-1	TRBV5-5	TGTGCCAGCAGCTTGGGCGGGAATGAGCAGTTCTTC	CASSLGGNEQFF
-	-	TRBJ2-1	TRBV2	TGTGCCAGCGGACAACTAGCTTTTCCAGAGCAGTTCTTC	CASGQLAFPEQFF
-	TRBD1	TRBJ1-5	TRBV2	TGTGCCAGCAGACCCGGGACAGGGGGATGGAATCAGCCCCAGCATTTT	CASRPGTGGWNQPQHF
-	-	TRBJ2-7	TRBV11-2	TGTGCCAGCAGCTTGACTTCGGGACTGATATCCTACGAGCAGTACTTC	CASSLTSGLISYEQYF
few	-	TRBJ1-1	TRBV27	TGTGCCAGCAGCTCTACGCAAAGGAACACTGAAGCTTTCTTT	CASSSTQRNTEAFF
once	-	TRBJ2-1	TRBV7-2	TGTGCCAGCAGCTTAGGACTAGGGGACTACAATGAGCAGTTCTTC	CASSLGLGDYNEQFF